A selection of T cell receptor beta chains follows, all from one sample in a study of persistence of HIV-infected CD4 T cells. Sequenced by immunoSEQ multiplex PCR; TCRdb stores in-frame clones only, minus some. Here the sample spans 10,000 or so clones, under 90% being singletons. These receptors have no identified antigens. The input for sequencing was CD4+ T cells sorted from PBMCs after roughly 20-hour stimulation, taken from a patient who received antiretroviral therapy. These receptor sequences come from an adult woman with HIV who was CMV-seropositive. Both conserved end residues are part of each CDR3. A D gene is named only where the DNA matches it firmly. Clone size appears in some rows only: once, few, many, or a class for an expanded clone.

cdr3_nt	cdr3_aa	d_call	v_call	clone_size	j_call
TGCAGTGCTAGTAGGGTTAGCGGGAGATTGGAGACCCAGTACTTC	CSASRVSGRLETQYF	TRBD2	TRBV20-1	few	TRBJ2-5
TGTGCCAGCAGTAGTACGGACAGGGGTACTGAAGCTTTCTTT	CASSSTDRGTEAFF	TRBD1	TRBV6-5	.	TRBJ1-1
TGTGCCAGCCTCCGGACAGGCCGTTTAGGGCAAGAGACCCAGTACTTC	CASLRTGRLGQETQYF	TRBD1	TRBV2	few	TRBJ2-5
TGTGCCAGCAGCTTACAGGGGGTCACGGCCAAAAACATTCAGTACTTC	CASSLQGVTAKNIQYF	TRBD1	TRBV27	.	TRBJ2-4
TGTGCCAGCTCACCCGGGACTAGCTCCTACGAGCAGTACTTC	CASSPGTSSYEQYF	TRBD2	TRBV18	.	TRBJ2-7
TGTGCCAGCAGCCTCCTGGGACTGAGCTCTGGAAACACCATATATTTT	CASSLLGLSSGNTIYF	.	TRBV9	.	TRBJ1-3
TGTGCCAGCACCCGAGGGGAAGCTTTCTTT	CASTRGEAFF	.	TRBV6-5	.	TRBJ1-1
TGTGCCAGCAGGGACCGAACCGGGGAGCTGTTTTTT	CASRDRTGELFF	.	TRBV6-5	.	TRBJ2-2
TGTGCCAGCAGCTACAGGGAACCTGGGGCCAACGTCCTGACTTTC	CASSYREPGANVLTF	.	TRBV5-4	.	TRBJ2-6
TGTGCCAGCAGCGTGCTACAGGGGGCGGAATATGGCTACACCTTC	CASSVLQGAEYGYTF	TRBD1	TRBV9	.	TRBJ1-2
TGTGCCAGCAGCCCGGGGAGGGGCAGGGCCAGTGGCTACACCTTC	CASSPGRGRASGYTF	.	TRBV7-2	.	TRBJ1-2
TGTGCCAGCAGCTCAGGACATAACTCCTACGAGCAGTACTTC	CASSSGHNSYEQYF	.	TRBV7-6	.	TRBJ2-7
TGTGCCAGCAGTTTAATGGGGGGGCGCATCGGTGGCTACACCTTC	CASSLMGGRIGGYTF	.	TRBV28	.	TRBJ1-2
TGTGCCACCAGTGATATACCTAGCGGGGGGAGCACAGATACGCAGTATTTT	CATSDIPSGGSTDTQYF	TRBD2	TRBV24-1	.	TRBJ2-3
TGTGCCAGTAAGAACCACATGAACACTGAAGCTTTCTTT	CASKNHMNTEAFF	.	TRBV19	.	TRBJ1-1
TGTGCCAGCAGTATGACAGGGCCCTCCTACGAGCAGTACTTC	CASSMTGPSYEQYF	TRBD1	TRBV6-5	.	TRBJ2-7
TGTGCCAGCAGTCGACAGGGGACGTCTGGAAACACCATATATTTT	CASSRQGTSGNTIYF	TRBD1	TRBV28	.	TRBJ1-3
TGCGCCAGCAGCTTGGCAGGGGCGAGCACTGAAGCTTTCTTT	CASSLAGASTEAFF	.	TRBV5-1	.	TRBJ1-1
TGTGCCAGCAGCTTGGCGGGGCTAGATCAGCCCCAGCATTTT	CASSLAGLDQPQHF	.	TRBV5-6	.	TRBJ1-5
TGCGCCAGCAGCCCAAGGGAAAGTTTGAACACTGAAGCTTTCTTT	CASSPRESLNTEAFF	.	TRBV4-1	once	TRBJ1-1
TGTGCCAGCAGCCCGTCGGGACAGGGGACGTCCGGGGAGCTGTTTTTT	CASSPSGQGTSGELFF	TRBD1	TRBV7-3	.	TRBJ2-2
TGCGCCAGCAGCTTATTCGCGACAGGGGCCTACAATGAGCAGTTCTTC	CASSLFATGAYNEQFF	TRBD1	TRBV5-1	.	TRBJ2-1